This T cell receptor (beta chain) was identified during a study of cytotoxic CD8 clonotypes in ibrutinib-treated CLL. Study in general: The study included 11 relapsed/refractory and roughly 16 treatment-naive patients; roughly 18 had IGHV unmutated disease. Partial responders roughly 25, complete 2; some 12 progressed and 14 stayed in remission by median 68 months. Averaging across samples gave around 260,000 productive templates and about 94,000 productive rearrangements.

Clones were read by immunoSEQ multiplex PCR, and TCRdb kept only the in-frame ones, dropping some. The sample holds fewer than 300,000 clones, 60% to 80% seen once. This clone was detected only once. Antigen: not known. Study results and limitations: Clonality (at baseline) was higher than in age-matched healthy donors and tracked circulating CD8+ T-cell counts.

Trimming stripped 5 bases from V and 8 bases from J, with 12 bases between. Germline CDR1 SEHNR, CDR2 FQNEAQ (reference sequence). The CDR3 is 12 residues long. The J gene is TRBJ1-2, the V gene TRBV7-9, with D uncertain. This clonotype was sampled from a human donor with chronic lymphocytic leukemia. The sample here was PBMCs, taken at disease progression, from a patient treated with ibrutinib. The CDR3 loop is CASSPLLGGYTF. CDR3 nucleotides: TGTGCCAGCAGCCCCCTCCTGGGGGGCTACACCTTC.